The 5 T cell receptor beta chains given below trace back to one sample, sequenced in a study of molecular identifiers for immune sequencing clone quantification. TCRdb recomputed calls from the PCR reads with MiXCR, one row per CDR3 protein. This sample has hundreds of thousands of distinct CDR3 sequences; about 25% occur once, and the top ten carry 0.7% to 0.95%. The sample taken for sequencing was naive CD8+ T cells from blood, with Jurkat cell RNA spiked in. The sample's subset: FACS-sorted CD8+CD4-CCR7+CD45RA+ naive T cells. Every receptor here comes from a human donor in good health. Some libraries in this study had Jurkat cell RNA spiked in.

This clonotype was counted between two and nine times. This sequence joins TRBV12-3 or TRBV12-4 and TRBJ2-3; D gene ambiguous. CDR3 length: 15 amino acids. V was cut by 7 bases and J by 2 bases, with 16 bases left in between. The CDR3 loop is CASTSPRHYTDTQYF. The CDR3 region has the DNA TGTGCCAGCACTTCCCCCCGCCACTACACAGATACGCAGTATTTT.

This clonotype was found a few times. The chain couples TRBV28 to TRBJ2-1, with a weak D call TRBD2 (7 bases). The CDR3 is made up of 15 amino acids. Deletions cut 6 bases from V and 8 bases from J, with 20 bases between. From germline, CDR1 is MDHEN and CDR2 SYDVKM. The CDR3 DNA reads TGTGCCAGCAGGCCAAATTGGGGAGGGGGGGATGAGCAGTTCTTC. It translates to CASRPNWGGGDEQFF.

With regard to this clonotype: One end of the junction fails to match germline, which may point to a read error. The rearrangement joins TRBV7-9 to TRBJ2-7; 8 nucleotides agree with TRBD1. Germline V lookup: CDR1 SEHNR, CDR2 FQNEAQ (reference sequence). This CDR3 has 17 residues. The CDR3 loop is CARSFFLNRGSSYEQYF. CDR3 nucleotide sequence: TGTGCCCGCAGCTTCTTCCTCAACAGGGGGAGCTCCTACGAGCAGTACTTC.

About this clonotype itself: A much larger clone differs by one base, so this may be a read error. The chain has TRBV4-3 and TRBJ2-3; the D gene is possibly TRBD2 (6 bases). Germline CDR1 LGHNA, CDR2 YSLEER. CDR3 length equals 16 residues. CDR3 in DNA: TGCGCCAGCGGCCAAGATTGGGAGGAATATACAGATACGCAGTATTTT. It encodes CASGQDWEEYTDTQYF.

The CDR3: CASETSDQETQYF. The CDR3 nucleotides read TGTGCCAGCGAGACTAGCGACCAAGAGACCCAGTACTTC. The genes are TRBV19 and TRBJ2-5, with 8 bases lining up with TRBD2. Germline assignment: CDR1 LNHDA and CDR2 SQIVND (reference sequence). The CDR3 length is 13 residues. V lost 9 bases and J lost 0; bases outside the gene matches: 3.